Presented here are 7 T cell receptor beta chains from one specimen sequenced in a study of blood T cells in healthy people across ages. The authors ran a second PCR of 7 to 11 cycles using a sample-barcoded 5' primer and a J-beta primer mix. TCRdb re-analysed the 5' RACE reads in MiXCR, keeping a single row per CDR3 protein. This sample has 800,000 or so distinct CDR3 sequences, with 46% found just once. The sequencing sample was made of blood. These receptors came from a man older than 75 in good health.

The sample holds a few counts of this clonotype. The chain combines TRBV21-1 with TRBJ2-1; TRBD1, the table's D call, was not compared with the DNA. TRBV21-1 is recorded as a pseudogene. The CDR3 has 14 residues. The CDR3 sequence: CASSKTAGENEQFF. The CDR3 coding sequence is TGTGCCAGCAGCAAAACCGCAGGGGAAAATGAGCAGTTCTTC.

This clonotype has ten or more counts. The J gene is TRBJ2-7, the V gene TRBV29-1, with 10 bases lining up with TRBD2. Germline loops: CDR1 SQVTM, CDR2 ANQGSEA. CDR3 length: 13 residues. The junction had 5 bases not matched to a gene; V was cut back by 6 bases and J by 3 bases. The CDR3 spells CSVAGGAYYEQYF. CDR3 coding DNA: TGCAGCGTAGCGGGAGGGGCGTACTACGAGCAGTACTTC.

This clonotype was counted a few times. This chain joins TRBV3-1 and TRBJ2-1; 9 bases align to TRBD2. The V segment lost 5 bases and the J segment 4 bases; nucleotides outside the gene matches: 3. This CDR3 spans 14 amino acids. CDR1 and CDR2 from the germline V gene are LGHDT and YNNKEL (reference sequence). The CDR3 loop is CASSNSGGYNEQFF. DNA of the CDR3: TGTGCCAGCAGCAATAGCGGGGGATACAATGAGCAGTTCTTC.

The CDR3 sequence is CASSFVQGYEQYF. The CDR3 DNA is TGCGCCAGCAGCTTCGTACAGGGATACGAGCAGTACTTC. The V gene is TRBV5-1, the J gene TRBJ2-7, with TRBD1 as a possible D gene (6 bases). The CDR3 is made up of 13 amino acids. Trimming left V 2 bases short and J 4 bases short, with 10 bases between. Per the germline V gene, CDR1 is SGHRS and CDR2 is YFSETQ.

This clonotype was recorded a few times. The chain is built from TRBV20-1 and TRBJ2-7; 7 bases align to TRBD2. With 0 bases clipped from V and 4 bases from J, the junction kept 9 bases outside the gene matches. CDR3 length: 15 residues. Germline CDR1 and CDR2: DFQATT and SNEGSKA (reference sequence). The CDR3: CSARDRSGALYEQYF. DNA for the CDR3: TGCAGTGCTAGAGATCGGAGCGGGGCCCTTTACGAGCAGTACTTC.

V is TRBV20-1 and J is TRBJ2-7; D unclear. Germline V gene data show CDR1 as DFQATT and CDR2 as SNEGSKA (reference sequence). V shed 1 base and J shed 7 bases, with 8 bases lying between them. The CDR3 totals 11 residues. CDR3 in DNA: TGCAGTGCTAGAGTCCCCGTTGAGCAGTACTTC. Translated: CSARVPVEQYF.

This clonotype was seen only a few times. V and J are TRBV24-1 and TRBJ2-1, with 8 positions matching TRBD2. The CDR3 sequence is 15 residues long. Germline V gene sequence: CDR1 KGHDR, CDR2 SFDVKD. V lost 5 bases to trimming and J lost 3 bases; unmatched junction nucleotides: 5. CDR3 sequence: CATSGSGSFYNEQFF. Here the CDR3 DNA reads TGTGCCACCAGTGGGAGCGGGAGTTTCTACAATGAGCAGTTCTTC.